The rows below give T cell receptor beta chains drawn from one sample of a study of T cell changes during pregnancy in multiple sclerosis. Only in-frame clones appear in the TCRdb table, and some are missing; sequencing was by immunoSEQ multiplex PCR. The sample has about 68,000 clones; more than 85% are singletons. The sequences come from peripheral blood, collected in the first trimester of pregnancy. The receptors originated from a female donor with multiple sclerosis, enrolled in a pregnancy study. CDR3s include the opening cysteine and the closing phenylalanine or tryptophan. Each record gives: CDR3 length, J gene, clone size, D gene, V gene, CDR3 DNA, CDR3 protein. A D gene is named only where the DNA matches it firmly. Clone size is stated in some rows and not others, as once, few, many or a class when expanded.

cdr3_length: 15
j_call: TRBJ1-5
clone_size: NA
d_call: NA
v_call: TRBV11-2
cdr3_nt: TGTGCCAGCAGCTTACACGGGCAGGGCAACCAGCCCCAGCATTTT
cdr3_aa: CASSLHGQGNQPQHF

cdr3_length: 15
j_call: TRBJ2-7
clone_size: NA
d_call: NA
v_call: TRBV7-8
cdr3_nt: TGTGCCAGCAGCTTAGGAACAGCTGCGTCCTACGAGCAGTACTTC
cdr3_aa: CASSLGTAASYEQYF

cdr3_length: 12
j_call: TRBJ1-1
clone_size: NA
d_call: NA
v_call: TRBV7-9
cdr3_nt: TGTGCCAGCAGCCCTAGGAACACTGAAGCTTTCTTT
cdr3_aa: CASSPRNTEAFF

cdr3_length: 13
j_call: TRBJ2-7
clone_size: NA
d_call: TRBD2
v_call: TRBV7-2
cdr3_nt: TGTGCCAGCAGCTTACAGCGGGGGACTGAGCAGTACTTC
cdr3_aa: CASSLQRGTEQYF

cdr3_length: 18
j_call: TRBJ1-6
clone_size: once
d_call: NA
v_call: TRBV27
cdr3_nt: TGTGCCAGCGCCCGGTTGGGGGCCCAAAGCTCCTATAATTCACCCCTCCACTTT
cdr3_aa: CASARLGAQSSYNSPLHF

cdr3_length: 15
j_call: TRBJ2-1
clone_size: NA
d_call: TRBD2
v_call: TRBV5-1
cdr3_nt: TGCGCCAGCAGCTTGATTGCGGGGGGGTACAATGAGCAGTTCTTC
cdr3_aa: CASSLIAGGYNEQFF

cdr3_length: 13
j_call: TRBJ2-1
clone_size: NA
d_call: NA
v_call: TRBV27
cdr3_nt: TGTGCCAGCAGTTTTAACAGTGGGTATGAGCAGTTCTTC
cdr3_aa: CASSFNSGYEQFF

cdr3_length: 14
j_call: TRBJ1-2
clone_size: NA
d_call: TRBD1
v_call: TRBV6-5
cdr3_nt: TGTGCCAGCAGGGGGACAGCTCAGTCTTATGGCTACACCTTC
cdr3_aa: CASRGTAQSYGYTF

cdr3_length: 17
j_call: TRBJ2-5
clone_size: NA
d_call: TRBD1
v_call: TRBV15
cdr3_nt: TGTGCCACCAGTTACAGAGACCAGGGGGCACGGGTAGAGACCCAGTACTTC
cdr3_aa: CATSYRDQGARVETQYF

cdr3_length: 15
j_call: TRBJ2-7
clone_size: once
d_call: NA
v_call: TRBV5-8
cdr3_nt: TGTGCCAGCAGCTTGTTTTTCGATTTCACTTACGAGCAGTACTTC
cdr3_aa: CASSLFFDFTYEQYF

cdr3_length: 17
j_call: TRBJ2-1
clone_size: NA
d_call: TRBD2
v_call: TRBV7-8
cdr3_nt: TGTGCCAGCAGCTCCCATCCTGGCCAGCGGGGATACAATGAGCAGTTCTTC
cdr3_aa: CASSSHPGQRGYNEQFF

cdr3_length: 15
j_call: TRBJ2-7
clone_size: NA
d_call: NA
v_call: TRBV5-6
cdr3_nt: TGTGCCAGCAGCGGAGGGACAGCTAACTCCTACGAGCAGTACTTC
cdr3_aa: CASSGGTANSYEQYF

cdr3_length: 17
j_call: TRBJ2-3
clone_size: NA
d_call: NA
v_call: TRBV11-2
cdr3_nt: TGTGCCAGCAGCTTAGTAGGGCTAGCGTCGGGCACAGATACGCAGTATTTT
cdr3_aa: CASSLVGLASGTDTQYF

cdr3_length: 15
j_call: TRBJ2-7
clone_size: NA
d_call: NA
v_call: TRBV19
cdr3_nt: TGTGCCAGTAGTAGTCCAGGGCTAGACTCCTACGAGCAGTACTTC
cdr3_aa: CASSSPGLDSYEQYF

cdr3_length: 15
j_call: TRBJ1-2
clone_size: NA
d_call: NA
v_call: TRBV7-5
cdr3_nt: TGTGTCAGAAGCCTCTGGACAGGGACGAACTATGGCTACACCTTC
cdr3_aa: CVRSLWTGTNYGYTF

cdr3_length: 17
j_call: TRBJ1-3
clone_size: NA
d_call: NA
v_call: TRBV7-2
cdr3_nt: TGTGCCAGCAGCCCCCCGATGAAAACTCCGAGTGGGGCCGGGATATATTTT
cdr3_aa: CASSPPMKTPSGAGIYF

cdr3_length: 17
j_call: TRBJ2-7
clone_size: NA
d_call: NA
v_call: TRBV23-1
cdr3_nt: TGCGCCAGCAGTCATCAACCAGGGGGGCTAGGGTCCTACGAGCAGTACTTC
cdr3_aa: CASSHQPGGLGSYEQYF

cdr3_length: 20
j_call: TRBJ1-3
clone_size: NA
d_call: NA
v_call: TRBV28
cdr3_nt: TGTGCCAGCAGTTTCCTGCGCGGGGACGGCGAACAAGGCTCTGGAAACACCATATATTTT
cdr3_aa: CASSFLRGDGEQGSGNTIYF

cdr3_length: 14
j_call: TRBJ2-5
clone_size: NA
d_call: TRBD1
v_call: TRBV11-2
cdr3_nt: TGTGCCAGCAGCTTCCAGGGGGTACAAGAGACCCAGTACTTC
cdr3_aa: CASSFQGVQETQYF

cdr3_length: 13
j_call: TRBJ1-2
clone_size: NA
d_call: NA
v_call: TRBV19
cdr3_nt: TGTGCCAGTAGTATGAGCCCCGGCTATGGCTACACCTTC
cdr3_aa: CASSMSPGYGYTF

cdr3_length: 12
j_call: TRBJ2-3
clone_size: NA
d_call: NA
v_call: TRBV6-4
cdr3_nt: TGTGCCAGCAGTGACGAGCCGGGTACGCAGTATTTT
cdr3_aa: CASSDEPGTQYF

cdr3_length: 17
j_call: TRBJ2-1
clone_size: NA
d_call: TRBD1
v_call: TRBV4-1
cdr3_nt: TGCGCCAGCAGCCAAGAGGATGGCGGACAGGCTATTTTTGAGCAGTTCTTC
cdr3_aa: CASSQEDGGQAIFEQFF

cdr3_length: 17
j_call: TRBJ2-3
clone_size: NA
d_call: TRBD2
v_call: TRBV27
cdr3_nt: TGTGCCAGCAGTTTATGGTCTAGCGGGAGTCTGACAGATACGCAGTATTTT
cdr3_aa: CASSLWSSGSLTDTQYF

cdr3_length: 16
j_call: TRBJ2-3
clone_size: NA
d_call: NA
v_call: TRBV7-9
cdr3_nt: TGTGCCAGCAGCTTAGACCGGAGGGGAAGCACAGATACGCAGTATTTT
cdr3_aa: CASSLDRRGSTDTQYF

cdr3_length: 13
j_call: TRBJ2-3
clone_size: NA
d_call: NA
v_call: TRBV19
cdr3_nt: TGTGCCAGTAGAAACGGGGGCACAGATACGCAGTATTTT
cdr3_aa: CASRNGGTDTQYF

cdr3_length: 15
j_call: TRBJ2-7
clone_size: few
d_call: NA
v_call: TRBV28
cdr3_nt: TGTGCCAGCAGTTCGGGTCGAGGGCCCCGAGGCGAGCAGTACTTC
cdr3_aa: CASSSGRGPRGEQYF

cdr3_length: 14
j_call: TRBJ1-1
clone_size: NA
d_call: TRBD1
v_call: TRBV28
cdr3_nt: TGTGCCAGCAGTGCCACAGGGGTTAACACTGAAGCTTTCTTT
cdr3_aa: CASSATGVNTEAFF

cdr3_length: 18
j_call: TRBJ2-3
clone_size: NA
d_call: TRBD1
v_call: TRBV18
cdr3_nt: TGTGCCAGCTCACCCCCGACAGGGGGCCTGGAGGCGACAGATACGCAGTATTTT
cdr3_aa: CASSPPTGGLEATDTQYF

cdr3_length: 14
j_call: TRBJ1-1
clone_size: few
d_call: NA
v_call: TRBV5-1
cdr3_nt: TGCGCCAGCAGTTTCAAAGGGGTTGACACTGAAGCTTTCTTT
cdr3_aa: CASSFKGVDTEAFF

cdr3_length: 19
j_call: TRBJ2-5
clone_size: once
d_call: TRBD2
v_call: TRBV5-1
cdr3_nt: TGCGCCAGCAGCCCTAGACGGACTAGCGGGGGGGCCGGGGTAGAGACCCAGTACTTC
cdr3_aa: CASSPRRTSGGAGVETQYF

cdr3_length: 14
j_call: TRBJ2-7
clone_size: NA
d_call: TRBD1
v_call: TRBV25-1
cdr3_nt: TGTGCCAGCATCCGGACAGGGAGTGAGGACGAGCAGTACTTC
cdr3_aa: CASIRTGSEDEQYF